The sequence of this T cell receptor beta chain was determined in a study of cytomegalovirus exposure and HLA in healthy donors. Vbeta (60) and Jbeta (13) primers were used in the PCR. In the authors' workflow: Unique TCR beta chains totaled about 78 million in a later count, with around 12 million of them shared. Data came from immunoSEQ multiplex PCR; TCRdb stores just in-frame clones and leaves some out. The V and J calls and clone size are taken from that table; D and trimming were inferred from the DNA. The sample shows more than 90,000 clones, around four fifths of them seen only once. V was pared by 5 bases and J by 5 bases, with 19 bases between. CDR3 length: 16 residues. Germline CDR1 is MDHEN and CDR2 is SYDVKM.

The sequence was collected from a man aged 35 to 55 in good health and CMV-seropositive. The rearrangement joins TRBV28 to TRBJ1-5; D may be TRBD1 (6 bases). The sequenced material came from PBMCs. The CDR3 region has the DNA TGTGCCAGCAGTCCCCCCCTTGTAGGGGGGGATCAGCCCCAGCATTTT. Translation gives CASSPPLVGGDQPQHF.